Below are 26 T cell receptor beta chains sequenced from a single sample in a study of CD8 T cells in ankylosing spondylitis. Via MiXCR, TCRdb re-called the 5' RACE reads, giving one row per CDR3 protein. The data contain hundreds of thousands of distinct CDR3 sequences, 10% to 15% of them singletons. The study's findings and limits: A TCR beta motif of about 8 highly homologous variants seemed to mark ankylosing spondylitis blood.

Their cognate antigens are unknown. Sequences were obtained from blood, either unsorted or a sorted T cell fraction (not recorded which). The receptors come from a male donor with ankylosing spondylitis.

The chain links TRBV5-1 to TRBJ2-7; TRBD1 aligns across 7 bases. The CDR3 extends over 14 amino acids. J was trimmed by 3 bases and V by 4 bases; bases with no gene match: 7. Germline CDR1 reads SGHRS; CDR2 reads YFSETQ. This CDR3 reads CASSTTGIVYEQYF. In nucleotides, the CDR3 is TGCGCCAGCAGCACGACAGGGATTGTCTACGAGCAGTACTTC.

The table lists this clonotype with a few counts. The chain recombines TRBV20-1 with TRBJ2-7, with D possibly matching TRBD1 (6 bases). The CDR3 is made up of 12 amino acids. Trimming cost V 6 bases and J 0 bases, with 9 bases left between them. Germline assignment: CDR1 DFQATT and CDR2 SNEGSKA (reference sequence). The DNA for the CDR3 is TGCAGTGCGGGGGACACCTCCTACGAGCAGTACTTC. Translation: CSAGDTSYEQYF.

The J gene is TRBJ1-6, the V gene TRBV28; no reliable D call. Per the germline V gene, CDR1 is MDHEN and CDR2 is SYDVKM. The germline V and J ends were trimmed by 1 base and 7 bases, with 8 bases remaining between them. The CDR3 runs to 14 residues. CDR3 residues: CASSLSNRNSPLHF. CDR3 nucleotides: TGTGCCAGCAGTTTATCCAACAGAAATTCACCCCTCCACTTT.

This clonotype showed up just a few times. Here the CDR3 DNA reads TGTGCCAGCAGCTTAGGATCCGAGACAGGGCAGCCCCAGCATTTT. Its translation: CASSLGSETGQPQHF. The chain employs TRBV7-2 and TRBJ1-5; TRBD1 agrees at 7 bases. CDR1 and CDR2 from the germline V gene are SGHTA and FQGNSA. The CDR3 has 15 residues. The trim removed 1 base at V and 7 bases at J, leaving 7 bases unmatched.

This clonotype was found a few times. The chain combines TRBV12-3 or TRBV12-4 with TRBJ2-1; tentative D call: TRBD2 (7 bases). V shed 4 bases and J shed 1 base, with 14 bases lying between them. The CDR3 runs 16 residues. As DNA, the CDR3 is TGTGCCAGCAGTTCAAAAGGGGGGGTGTCCTACAATGAGCAGTTCTTC. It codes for CASSSKGGVSYNEQFF.

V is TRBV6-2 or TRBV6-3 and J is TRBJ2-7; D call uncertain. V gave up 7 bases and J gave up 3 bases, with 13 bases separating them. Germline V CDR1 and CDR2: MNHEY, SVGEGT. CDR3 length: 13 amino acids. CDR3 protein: CASKQSGVYEQYF. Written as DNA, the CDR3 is TGTGCCAGCAAGCAGTCGGGCGTCTACGAGCAGTACTTC.

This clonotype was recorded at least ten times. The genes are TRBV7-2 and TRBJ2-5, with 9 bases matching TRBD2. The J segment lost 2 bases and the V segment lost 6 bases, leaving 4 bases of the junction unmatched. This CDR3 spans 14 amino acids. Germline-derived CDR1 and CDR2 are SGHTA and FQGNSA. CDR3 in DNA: TGTGCCAGCAGACATAGCGGGGGACAAGAGACCCAGTACTTC. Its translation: CASRHSGGQETQYF.

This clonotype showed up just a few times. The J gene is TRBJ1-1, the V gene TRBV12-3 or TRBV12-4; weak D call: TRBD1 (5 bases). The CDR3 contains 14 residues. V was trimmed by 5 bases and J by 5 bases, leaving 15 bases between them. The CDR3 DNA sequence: TGTGCCAGCAGTCTTCAGGGTCCCCTAACTGAAGCTTTCTTT. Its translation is CASSLQGPLTEAFF.

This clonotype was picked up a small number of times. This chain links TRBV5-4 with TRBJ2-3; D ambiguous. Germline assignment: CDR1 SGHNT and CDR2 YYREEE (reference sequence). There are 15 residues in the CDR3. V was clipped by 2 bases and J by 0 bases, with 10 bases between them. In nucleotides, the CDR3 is TGTGCCAGCAGCTTCTTAACCGGTAGCACAGATACGCAGTATTTT. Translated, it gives CASSFLTGSTDTQYF.

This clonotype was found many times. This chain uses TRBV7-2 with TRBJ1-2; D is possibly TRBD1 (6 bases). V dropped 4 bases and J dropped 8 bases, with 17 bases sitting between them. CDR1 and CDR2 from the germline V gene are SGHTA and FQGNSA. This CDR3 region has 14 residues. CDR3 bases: TGTGCCAGCAGCTATGGGCCAGGGGCCGAAGGCTACACCTTC. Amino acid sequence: CASSYGPGAEGYTF.

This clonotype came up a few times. CDR3 nucleotides: TGTGCCAGCAGCGCCAACCGTAGACACCTCCAGTTCTTC. Translating it yields CASSANRRHLQFF. V usage is TRBV9 and J usage is TRBJ2-1; D not resolved. The CDR3 extends over 13 amino acids. The germline gives CDR1 SGDLS, CDR2 YYNGEE. The V and J ends lost 3 bases and 13 bases respectively, with 17 bases between them. The whole variable domain, filled in from reference TRBV9 and TRBJ2-1, reads DSGVTQTPKHLITATGQRVTLRCSPRSGDLSVYWYQQSLDQGLQFLIQYYNGEERAKGNILERFSAQQFPDLHSELNLSSLELGDSALYFCASSANRRHLQFFGPGTRLTVL.

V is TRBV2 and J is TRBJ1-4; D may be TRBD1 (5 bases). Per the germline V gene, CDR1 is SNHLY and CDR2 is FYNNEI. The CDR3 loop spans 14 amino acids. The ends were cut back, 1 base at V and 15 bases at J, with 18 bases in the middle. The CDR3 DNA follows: TGTGCCAGCAGTGAAGAGGTTCAAGCCGGGGGATTGTTTTTT. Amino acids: CASSEEVQAGGLFF.

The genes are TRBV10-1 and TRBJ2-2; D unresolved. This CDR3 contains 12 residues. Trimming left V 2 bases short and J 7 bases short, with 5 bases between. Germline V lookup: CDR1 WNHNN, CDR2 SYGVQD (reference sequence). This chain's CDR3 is CASSEPRGELFF. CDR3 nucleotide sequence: TGCGCCAGCAGTGAGCCGCGCGGGGAGCTGTTTTTT.

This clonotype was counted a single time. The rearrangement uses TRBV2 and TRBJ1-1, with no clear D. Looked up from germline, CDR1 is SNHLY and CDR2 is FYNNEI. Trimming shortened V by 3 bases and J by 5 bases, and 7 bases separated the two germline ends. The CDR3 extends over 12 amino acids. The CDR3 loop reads CASSDPGTEAFF. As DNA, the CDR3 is TGTGCCAGCAGTGATCCTGGGACTGAAGCTTTCTTT. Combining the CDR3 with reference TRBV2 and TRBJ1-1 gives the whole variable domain EPEVTQTPSHQVTQMGQEVILRCVPISNHLYFYWYRQILGQKVEFLVSFYNNEISEKSEIFDDQFSVERPDGSNFTLKIRSTKLEDSAMYFCASSDPGTEAFFGQGTRLTVV.

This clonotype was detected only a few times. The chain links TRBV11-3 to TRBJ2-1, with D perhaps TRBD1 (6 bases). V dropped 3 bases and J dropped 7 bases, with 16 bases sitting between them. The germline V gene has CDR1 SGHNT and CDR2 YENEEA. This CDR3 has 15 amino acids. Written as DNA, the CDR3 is TGTGCCAGCAGCTTCAGAGGGGACATGTTGAATGAGCAGTTCTTC. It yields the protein CASSFRGDMLNEQFF.

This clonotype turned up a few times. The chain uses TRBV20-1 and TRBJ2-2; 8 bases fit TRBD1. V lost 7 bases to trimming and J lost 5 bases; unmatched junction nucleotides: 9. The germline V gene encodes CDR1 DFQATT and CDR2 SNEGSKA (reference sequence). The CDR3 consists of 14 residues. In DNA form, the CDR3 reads TGCAGTGTAGCCACAGGGGGAAGTACCGGGGAGCTGTTTTTT. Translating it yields CSVATGGSTGELFF.

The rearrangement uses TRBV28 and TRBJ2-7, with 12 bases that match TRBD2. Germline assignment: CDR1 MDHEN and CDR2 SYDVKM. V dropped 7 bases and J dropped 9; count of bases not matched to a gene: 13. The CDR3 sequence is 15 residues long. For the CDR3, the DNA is TGTGCCAGCACCGCCCCGACTAGCGGGAGTAGTGTGCAGTACTTC. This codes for CASTAPTSGSSVQYF.

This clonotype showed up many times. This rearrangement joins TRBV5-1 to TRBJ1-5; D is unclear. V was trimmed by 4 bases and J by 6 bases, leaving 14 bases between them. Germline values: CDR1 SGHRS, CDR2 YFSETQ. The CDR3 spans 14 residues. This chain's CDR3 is CASSREEGGQPQHF. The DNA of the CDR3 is TGCGCCAGCAGCCGGGAGGAGGGCGGTCAGCCCCAGCATTTT. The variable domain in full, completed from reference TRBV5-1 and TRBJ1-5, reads KAGVTQTPRYLIKTRGQQVTLSCSPISGHRSVSWYQQTPGQGLQFLFEYFSETQRNKGNFPGRFSGRQFSNSRSEMNVSTLELGDSALYLCASSREEGGQPQHFGDGTRLSIL.

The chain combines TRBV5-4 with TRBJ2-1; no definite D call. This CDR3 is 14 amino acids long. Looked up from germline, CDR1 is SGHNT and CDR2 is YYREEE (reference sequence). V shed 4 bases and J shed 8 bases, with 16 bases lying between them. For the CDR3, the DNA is TGTGCCAGCAGCAACACGGTTTCGGACGATGAGCAGTTCTTC. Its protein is CASSNTVSDDEQFF.

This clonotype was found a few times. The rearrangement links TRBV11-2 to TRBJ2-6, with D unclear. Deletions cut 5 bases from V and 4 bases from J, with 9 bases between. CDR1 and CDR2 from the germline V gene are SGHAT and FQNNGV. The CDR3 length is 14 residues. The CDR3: CASSLVPGANVLTF. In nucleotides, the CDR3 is TGTGCCAGCAGCCTAGTCCCAGGGGCCAACGTCCTGACTTTC.

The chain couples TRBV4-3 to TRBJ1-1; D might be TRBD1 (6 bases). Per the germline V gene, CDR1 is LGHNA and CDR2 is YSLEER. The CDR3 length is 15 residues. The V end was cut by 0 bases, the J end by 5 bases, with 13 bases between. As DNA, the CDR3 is TGCGCCAGCAGCCAAGATGGAGGGGGGTGGACTGAAGCTTTCTTT. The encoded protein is CASSQDGGGWTEAFF.

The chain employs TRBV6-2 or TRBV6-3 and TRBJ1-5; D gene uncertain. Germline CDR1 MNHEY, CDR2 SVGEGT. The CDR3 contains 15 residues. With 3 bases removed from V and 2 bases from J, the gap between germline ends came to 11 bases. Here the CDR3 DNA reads TGTGCCAGCAGTTATCTGGAATCGGGCAATCAGCCCCAGCATTTT. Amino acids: CASSYLESGNQPQHF.

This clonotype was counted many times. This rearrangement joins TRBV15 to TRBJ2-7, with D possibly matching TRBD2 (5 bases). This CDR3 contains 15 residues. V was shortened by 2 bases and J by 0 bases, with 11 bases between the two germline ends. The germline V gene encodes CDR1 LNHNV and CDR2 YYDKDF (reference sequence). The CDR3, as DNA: TGTGCCACCAGCAGAAAAGGTGGAGGCTCCTACGAGCAGTACTTC. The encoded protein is CATSRKGGGSYEQYF.

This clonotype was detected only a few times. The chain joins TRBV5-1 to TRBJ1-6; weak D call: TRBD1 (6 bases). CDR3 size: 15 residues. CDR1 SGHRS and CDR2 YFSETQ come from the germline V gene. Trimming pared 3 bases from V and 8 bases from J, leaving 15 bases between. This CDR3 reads CASSWTDRGDSPLHF. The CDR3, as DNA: TGCGCCAGCAGCTGGACAGACAGAGGAGATTCACCCCTCCACTTT.

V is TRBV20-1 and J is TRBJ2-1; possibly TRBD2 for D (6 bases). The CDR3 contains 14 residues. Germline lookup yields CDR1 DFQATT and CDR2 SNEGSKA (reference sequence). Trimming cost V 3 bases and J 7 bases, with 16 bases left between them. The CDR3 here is CSASRRAIGNEQFF. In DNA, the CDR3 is TGCAGTGCTAGTAGGAGGGCAATCGGAAATGAGCAGTTCTTC.

DNA of the CDR3: TGTGCCAGCAGTGAAGGAAGAGCCTACGAGCAGTACTTC. This sequence encodes CASSEGRAYEQYF. V gene TRBV6-1 combines with J gene TRBJ2-7, with no clear D. The V gene lost 1 base and the J gene lost 2 bases, with 6 bases spanning the gap. Germline loops: CDR1 MNHNS, CDR2 SASEGT. The CDR3 has 13 amino acids.